This is a list of T cell receptor beta chains from one sample in a study of CD8 T cells in Susac syndrome. TCRdb fed the immunoSEQ multiplex PCR reads into MiXCR, producing one record per CDR3 protein. The sample holds almost 450,000 distinct CDR3 sequences, approximately 89% seen once. Sequencing used CD8+ T cells from PBMCs. These receptors were collected from a human donor with multiple sclerosis. The CDR3 runs from the conserved cysteine through the conserved F or W. D genes are given only for firm matches. Not all rows give a size; the values are once, few, many and, for expanded clones, a class.

clone_size d_call j_call v_call cdr3_aa cdr3_nt
- TRBD2 TRBJ2-1 TRBV20-1 CSARPREGLGEQFF TGCAGTGCCCGCCCCCGGGAGGGCCTGGGTGAGCAGTTCTTC
- - TRBJ1-2 TRBV27 CASSSSSLGGYTF TGTGCCAGCAGTTCGTCCTCCCTCGGGGGCTACACCTTC
once - TRBJ2-1 TRBV7-6 CASSLAAQTYNEQFF TGTGCCAGCAGCTTAGCGGCTCAGACTTACAATGAGCAGTTCTTC
- - TRBJ2-2 TRBV5-6 CASSLPGEDTGELFF TGTGCCAGCAGCCTCCCAGGGGAAGACACCGGGGAGCTGTTTTTT
- - TRBJ2-7 TRBV7-9 CAIGTASYEQYF TGTGCCATTGGGACTGCCTCCTACGAGCAGTACTTC
- - TRBJ1-5 TRBV9 CASSVDEGKNDLWHF TGTGCCAGCAGCGTAGACGAGGGGAAAAACGATCTTTGGCATTTT
few TRBD1 TRBJ1-1 TRBV12-3/TRBV12-4 CASSFMSGGLDTEAFF TGTGCCAGCAGTTTTATGTCAGGGGGTCTCGACACTGAAGCTTTCTTT
- - TRBJ2-1 TRBV27 CASSPGDLYNEQFF TGTGCCAGCAGTCCAGGGGACCTCTACAATGAGCAGTTCTTC
- - TRBJ2-7 TRBV14 CASSLLISGDEQYF TGTGCCAGCAGCCTCTTAATATCGGGCGACGAGCAGTACTTC
- - TRBJ2-7 TRBV4-1 CASSQEFTGGDFYEQYF TGCGCCAGCAGCCAAGAGTTCACCGGGGGCGATTTCTACGAGCAGTACTTC
- - TRBJ2-3 TRBV7-9 CASSPLGAGNTQYF TGTGCCAGCAGCCCTCTGGGGGCAGGAAATACGCAGTATTTT
- - TRBJ2-5 TRBV5-5 CASSLRGIVQETQYF TGTGCCAGCAGCTTAAGGGGGATAGTTCAAGAGACCCAGTACTTC
- TRBD2 TRBJ2-3 TRBV30 CAVGSGRGSTDTQYF TGTGCTGTCGGGAGCGGGAGGGGCAGCACAGATACGCAGTATTTT
- - TRBJ2-1 TRBV20-1 CSARGQGGVYNEQFF TGCAGTGCGAGAGGACAGGGAGGGGTCTACAATGAGCAGTTCTTC
- - TRBJ2-6 TRBV15 CATSRVSGSGANVLTF TGTGCCACCAGCAGAGTATCGGGCTCTGGGGCCAACGTCCTGACTTTC
- TRBD1 TRBJ2-7 TRBV5-6 CASSVDREDEAYEQYF TGTGCCAGCAGCGTGGACAGGGAGGACGAGGCCTACGAGCAGTACTTC
once - TRBJ2-4 TRBV4-1 CASSPIPGPKNIQYF TGCGCCAGCAGCCCCATTCCGGGACCCAAAAACATTCAGTACTTC
- - TRBJ2-7 TRBV2 CASSAPQTGTDEQYF TGTGCCAGCAGCGCTCCTCAGACAGGGACTGACGAGCAGTACTTC
- TRBD2 TRBJ2-2 TRBV9 CASSPVTSGAGELFF TGTGCCAGCAGCCCTGTGACTAGCGGCGCCGGGGAGCTGTTTTTT
- TRBD1 TRBJ2-1 TRBV5-1 CASSPFPDRGYEQFF TGCGCCAGCAGCCCATTCCCCGACAGGGGGTATGAGCAGTTCTTC
- TRBD1 TRBJ2-7 TRBV11-3 CASSFRTGGEQYF TGTGCCAGCAGCTTCCGGACAGGAGGCGAGCAGTACTTC
- TRBD1 TRBJ1-4 TRBV6-5 CASSYYLTGEKLFF TGTGCCAGCAGTTACTATCTGACAGGGGAAAAACTGTTTTTT
- TRBD2 TRBJ2-1 TRBV20-1 CSARIAGGFTYNEQFF TGCAGTGCTAGAATAGCGGGAGGGTTTACTTACAATGAGCAGTTCTTC
- TRBD1 TRBJ1-2 TRBV15 CATSGMLGGGAYGYTF TGTGCCACCAGCGGGATGCTCGGAGGGGGCGCCTATGGCTACACCTTC
- TRBD1 TRBJ1-1 TRBV7-8 CASSPQGALNTEAFF TGTGCCAGCTCCCCTCAGGGGGCCCTGAACACTGAAGCTTTCTTT
- TRBD1 TRBJ2-5 TRBV7-9 CASSQTGGQETQYF TGTGCCAGCAGCCAGACAGGGGGCCAAGAGACCCAGTACTTC
- - TRBJ1-1 TRBV20-1 CSAALLNTEAFF TGCAGTGCCGCTTTATTGAACACTGAAGCTTTCTTT
- - TRBJ1-1 TRBV27 CATRQYMNTEAFF TGTGCCACCCGACAGTACATGAACACTGAAGCTTTCTTT
once TRBD1 TRBJ2-3 TRBV7-9 CASSYIGTGNYTQYF TGTGCCAGCAGCTACATAGGGACAGGGAATTATACGCAGTATTTT
- TRBD1 TRBJ2-7 TRBV29-1 CSVEARDRATYEQYF TGCAGCGTTGAAGCCCGGGACAGGGCCACCTACGAGCAGTACTTC
- - TRBJ1-1 TRBV28 CASSRPPGDEAFF TGTGCCAGCAGCCGCCCCCCAGGGGATGAAGCTTTCTTT
few - TRBJ1-6 TRBV6-1 CASSGPQGFNSPLHF TGTGCCAGCAGTGGACCACAGGGTTTTAATTCACCCCTCCACTTT
few TRBD1 TRBJ2-7 TRBV6-2/TRBV6-3 CASRDRGTYEQYF TGTGCCAGCAGAGACAGGGGAACCTACGAGCAGTACTTC
- TRBD1 TRBJ2-3 TRBV5-6 CASSGTGEETDTQYF TGTGCCAGCAGCGGGACAGGGGAAGAAACAGATACGCAGTATTTT
- - TRBJ1-4 TRBV4-1 CASSQVGTEKLFF TGCGCCAGCAGCCAAGTAGGGACGGAAAAACTGTTTTTT
once TRBD1 TRBJ1-5 TRBV30 CAWSVRDSLNQPQHF TGTGCCTGGAGTGTACGGGACAGCCTCAATCAGCCCCAGCATTTT
- - TRBJ2-2 TRBV5-4 CASSLAPGPGELFF TGTGCCAGCAGCTTGGCCCCAGGGCCCGGGGAGCTGTTTTTT
- - TRBJ2-7 TRBV20-1 CSARGFYEQYF TGCAGTGCTAGAGGGTTCTACGAGCAGTACTTC
once - TRBJ2-1 TRBV6-4 CASSEVGRGPSYNEQFF TGTGCCAGCAGTGAAGTAGGGCGGGGGCCCTCCTACAATGAGCAGTTCTTC
once TRBD1 TRBJ2-7 TRBV10-3 CAISGGGDRGTYEQYF TGTGCCATCAGTGGAGGTGGGGACAGGGGGACCTACGAGCAGTACTTC
- TRBD2 TRBJ2-1 TRBV11-3 CASSLNSGNSYNEQFF TGTGCCAGCAGCTTGAATAGCGGGAACTCCTACAATGAGCAGTTCTTC
few - TRBJ1-5 TRBV6-5 CASSYNAGPLNQPQHF TGTGCCAGCAGTTACAACGCCGGGCCACTCAATCAGCCCCAGCATTTT